The next 19 T cell receptor beta chains were all read from a single sample in a study of cytomegalovirus exposure and HLA in healthy donors. Use of 60 Vbeta and 13 Jbeta primers characterized the PCR. Sequencing used immunoSEQ multiplex PCR; TCRdb keeps in-frame clones, though not all of them. Here the sample spans tens of thousands of clones, approximately 80% being singletons. Sequencing used PBMCs. The receptor set was obtained from a man aged 50-59 years in good health and CMV-seronegative.

In nucleotides, the CDR3 is TGTGCCAGCAGTTTCCCTCGGCAGGGAGAGACCCAGTACTTC. Translation: CASSFPRQGETQYF. V gene TRBV28 combines with J gene TRBJ2-5; the D gene is possibly TRBD1 (5 bases). Trimming left V 3 bases short and J 4 bases short, with 12 bases between. CDR3 size: 14 residues. Germline V gene data show CDR1 as MDHEN and CDR2 as SYDVKM.

The chain is built from TRBV30 and TRBJ2-7; D gene ambiguous. The CDR3 is 11 residues long. CDR1 is GTSNPN, CDR2 SVGIG, per germline (reference sequence). V was pared by 1 base and J by 5 bases, with 6 bases between. The CDR3 here is CAWSAPNEQYF. CDR3 DNA: TGTGCCTGGAGTGCCCCAAACGAGCAGTACTTC.

This chain uses TRBV29-1 with TRBJ2-1, with D hard to call. Trimming removed 6 bases at V and 9 bases at J, with 12 bases between. Germline CDR1 reads SQVTM; CDR2 reads ANQGSEA. This CDR3 is 11 amino acids long. CDR3 sequence (DNA): TGCAGCGTGGCAACCTCGGGTGAGCAGTTCTTC. Translated: CSVATSGEQFF.

The J gene is TRBJ1-2, the V gene TRBV6-1, with D unresolved. The CDR3 extends over 13 amino acids. The ends were cut back, 3 bases at V and 8 bases at J, with 13 bases in the middle. The germline CDR1 and CDR2 sequences are MNHNS and SASEGT. The CDR3 here is CASSDPRMEGYTF. The DNA of the CDR3 is TGTGCCAGCAGTGACCCACGGATGGAGGGCTACACCTTC.

The J gene is TRBJ2-2, the V gene TRBV19; the D is unclear. Trimming removed 7 bases from V and 0 bases from J, with 9 bases in between. Germline assignment: CDR1 LNHDA and CDR2 SQIVND (reference sequence). The length of the CDR3 is 14 residues. The CDR3 loop reads CASTHGPNTGELFF. Here the CDR3 DNA reads TGTGCCAGTACTCACGGTCCGAACACCGGGGAGCTGTTTTTT.

The rearrangement joins TRBV29-1 to TRBJ2-1, with TRBD1 matching 7 bases. J gave up 5 bases and V 4 bases, and 11 bases lay outside the gene matches. Germline lookup yields CDR1 SQVTM and CDR2 ANQGSEA. The CDR3 is 15 amino acids. For the CDR3, the DNA is TGCAGCGTTGCCCTCAACAGGGGATCTGACAATGAGCAGTTCTTC. Protein sequence: CSVALNRGSDNEQFF.

The CDR3 DNA reads TGTGCCAGCAGAACAGGGGGCGGAAACACCATATATTTT. As protein: CASRTGGGNTIYF. J is TRBJ1-3 and V is TRBV28; 9 nucleotides align to TRBD1. The germline gives CDR1 MDHEN, CDR2 SYDVKM. With 6 bases clipped from V and 4 bases from J, the junction kept 1 base outside the gene matches. The CDR3 has 13 residues.

The chain uses TRBV9 and TRBJ1-6; 7 bases match TRBD1. The CDR3 is made up of 15 amino acids. Trimming took 3 bases from V and 5 from J; bases not matched to a gene: 5. Germline V gene sequence: CDR1 SGDLS, CDR2 YYNGEE. The CDR3: CASSGLGQDNSPLHF. The CDR3 DNA reads TGTGCCAGCAGCGGACTTGGACAGGATAATTCACCCCTCCACTTT. The full variable domain, rest sourced from reference TRBV9 and TRBJ1-6, is DSGVTQTPKHLITATGQRVTLRCSPRSGDLSVYWYQQSLDQGLQFLIQYYNGEERAKGNILERFSAQQFPDLHSELNLSSLELGDSALYFCASSGLGQDNSPLHFGNGTRLTVT.

The chain is built from TRBV4-3 and TRBJ2-7, with 8 bases that match TRBD1. Looked up from germline, CDR1 is LGHNA and CDR2 is YSLEER. Trimming took 3 bases from V and 2 from J; bases not matched to a gene: 0. The length of the CDR3 is 13 residues. DNA of the CDR3: TGCGCCAGCAGCCAGGACAGGGCCTACGAGCAGTACTTC. Protein sequence: CASSQDRAYEQYF.

CDR3 region: CASSLGGSGSYNEQFF. CDR3 nucleotide sequence: TGTGCCAGCAGCTTAGGCGGGTCCGGGTCCTACAATGAGCAGTTCTTC. The genes are TRBV7-2 and TRBJ2-1; maybe TRBD2 (5 bases). The V end was cut by 1 base, the J end by 1 base, with 11 bases between. In germline, CDR1 is SGHTA, CDR2 FQGNSA. The CDR3 consists of 16 residues.

The genes are TRBV2 and TRBJ1-2; D is unresolved. The CDR3 sequence is 12 residues long. Germline CDR1 reads SNHLY; CDR2 reads FYNNEI. V gave up 7 bases and J gave up 8 bases, with 14 bases separating them. The CDR3 is CASTSRGNGYTF. The CDR3 DNA is TGTGCCAGCACTTCGCGGGGTAACGGCTACACCTTC.

The chain carries TRBV5-8 and TRBJ2-1; 7 bases align to TRBD2. Germline V gene data show CDR1 as SGHTS and CDR2 as YDEGEE. This CDR3 region has 11 residues. The trim removed 3 bases at V and 12 bases at J, leaving 3 bases unmatched. The CDR3 loop is CASSSSGGQFF. As DNA, the CDR3 is TGTGCCAGCAGCTCGTCGGGAGGGCAGTTCTTC.

The chain joins TRBV11-3 to TRBJ1-5; D is unresolved. Trimming cost V 7 bases and J 7 bases, with 17 bases left between them. CDR1 SGHNT and CDR2 YENEEA come from the germline V gene. The CDR3 length is 14 residues. CDR3 loop: CASMKEQTRQPQHF. The CDR3 DNA reads as TGTGCCAGCATGAAGGAACAGACAAGACAGCCCCAGCATTTT.

The J gene is TRBJ2-4, the V gene TRBV5-4; 7 bases are a match to TRBD1. The CDR3 is made up of 14 amino acids. The J segment lost 5 bases and the V segment lost 4 bases, leaving 6 bases of the junction unmatched. Germline CDR1 is SGHNT and CDR2 is YYREEE (reference sequence). In nucleotides, the CDR3 is TGTGCCAGCAGCACCCGGGACAGACAAAACATTCAGTACTTC. Its translation: CASSTRDRQNIQYF.

The rearrangement links TRBV5-1 to TRBJ1-2; TRBD1 aligns across 7 bases. After removal of 2 bases from V and 6 bases from J, the junction contained 1 base not matched to a gene. In germline, CDR1 is SGHRS, CDR2 YFSETQ. This CDR3 comprises 12 residues. In nucleotides, the CDR3 is TGCGCCAGCAGCTTCACAGGGGATGGCTACACCTTC. It specifies CASSFTGDGYTF.

The chain is built from TRBV10-3 and TRBJ2-5, with 7 bases fitting TRBD1. Germline V lookup: CDR1 ENHRY, CDR2 SYGVKD. Germline trimming cut 6 bases from V and 6 bases from J; bases unmatched to any gene: 13. The CDR3 is 15 residues long. CDR3 sequence (DNA): TGTGCCATCAGGAAAACAGGGGATATCGGAAAGACCCAGTACTTC. Translation gives CAIRKTGDIGKTQYF.

This chain uses TRBV12-2 with TRBJ2-2; the D segment call TRBD1 is taken from the table without a DNA check. TRBV12-2 is an annotated pseudogene. CDR3 size: 16 residues. In DNA form, the CDR3 reads TGTGCAAGTCGCTTAGCGGGTCAGGGAAACACCGGGGAGCTGTTTTTT. Encoded protein: CASRLAGQGNTGELFF.

This sequence joins TRBV28 and TRBJ2-7; 7 positions agree with TRBD2. V was pared by 6 bases and J by 2 bases, with 4 bases of the junction left unmatched. CDR3 length: 13 residues. Germline V gene data show CDR1 as MDHEN and CDR2 as SYDVKM. Here the CDR3 reads CASRAGVAYEQYF. The CDR3 nucleotides are TGTGCCAGCAGGGCGGGAGTGGCCTACGAGCAGTACTTC.

This clone was seen just once. V gene TRBV10-2 combines with J gene TRBJ2-5; D possibly corresponds to TRBD1 (8 bases). From germline, CDR1 is WSHSY and CDR2 SAAADI. Trimming cost V 7 bases and J 2 bases, with 17 bases left between them. CDR3 length equals 15 residues. The CDR3 region is CASTEQGGLQETQYF. DNA for the CDR3: TGCGCCAGCACTGAACAGGGGGGGTTACAAGAGACCCAGTACTTC.